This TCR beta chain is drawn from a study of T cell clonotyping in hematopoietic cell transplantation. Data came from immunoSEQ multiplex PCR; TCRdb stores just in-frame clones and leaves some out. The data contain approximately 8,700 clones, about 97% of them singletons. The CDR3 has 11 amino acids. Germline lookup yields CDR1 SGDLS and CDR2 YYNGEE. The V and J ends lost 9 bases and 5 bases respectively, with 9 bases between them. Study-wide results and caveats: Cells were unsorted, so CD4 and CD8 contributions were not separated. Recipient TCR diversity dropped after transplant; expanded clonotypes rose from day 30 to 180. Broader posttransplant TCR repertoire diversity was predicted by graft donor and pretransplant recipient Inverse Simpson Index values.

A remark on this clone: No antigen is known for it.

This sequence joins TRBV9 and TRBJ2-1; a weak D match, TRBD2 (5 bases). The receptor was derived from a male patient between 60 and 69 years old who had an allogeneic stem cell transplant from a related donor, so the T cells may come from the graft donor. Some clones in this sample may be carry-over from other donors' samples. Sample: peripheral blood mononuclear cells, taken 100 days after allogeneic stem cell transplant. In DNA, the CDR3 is TGTGCCACCGGGATAAACAATGAGCAGTTCTTC. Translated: CATGINNEQFF. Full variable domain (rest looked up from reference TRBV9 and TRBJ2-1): DSGVTQTPKHLITATGQRVTLRCSPRSGDLSVYWYQQSLDQGLQFLIQYYNGEERAKGNILERFSAQQFPDLHSELNLSSLELGDSALYFCATGINNEQFFGPGTRLTVL.